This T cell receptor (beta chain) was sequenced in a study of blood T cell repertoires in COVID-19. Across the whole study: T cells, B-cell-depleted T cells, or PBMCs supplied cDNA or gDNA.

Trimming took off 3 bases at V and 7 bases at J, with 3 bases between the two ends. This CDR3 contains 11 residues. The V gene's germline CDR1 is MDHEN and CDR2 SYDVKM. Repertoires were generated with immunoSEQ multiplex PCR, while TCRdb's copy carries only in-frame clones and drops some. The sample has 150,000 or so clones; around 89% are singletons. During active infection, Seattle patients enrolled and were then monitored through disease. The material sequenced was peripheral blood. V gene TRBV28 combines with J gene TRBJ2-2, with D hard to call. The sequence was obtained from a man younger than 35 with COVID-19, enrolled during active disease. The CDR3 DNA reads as TGTGCCAGCAGTTTCATCGGGGAGCTGTTTTTT. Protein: CASSFIGELFF. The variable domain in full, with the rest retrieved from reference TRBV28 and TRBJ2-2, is DVKVTQSSRYLVKRTGEKVFLECVQDMDHENMFWYRQDPGLGLRLIYFSYDVKMKEKGDIPEGYSVSREKKERFSLILESASTNQTSMYLCASSFIGELFFGEGSRLTVL.